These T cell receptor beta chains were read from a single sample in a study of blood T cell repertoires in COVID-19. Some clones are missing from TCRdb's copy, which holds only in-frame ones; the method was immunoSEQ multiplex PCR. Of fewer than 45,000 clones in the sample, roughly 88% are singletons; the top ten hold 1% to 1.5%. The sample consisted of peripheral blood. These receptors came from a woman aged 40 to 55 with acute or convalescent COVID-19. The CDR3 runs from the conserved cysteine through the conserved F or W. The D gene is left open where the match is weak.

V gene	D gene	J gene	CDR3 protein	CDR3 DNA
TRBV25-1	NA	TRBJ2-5	CASSEGFEGMGGQETQYF	TGTGCCAGCAGTGAGGGGTTCGAGGGAATGGGCGGACAAGAGACCCAGTACTTC
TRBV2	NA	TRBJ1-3	CASRWGPGNTIYF	TGTGCCAGCAGGTGGGGCCCAGGAAACACCATATATTTT
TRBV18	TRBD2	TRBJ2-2	CASSPSLAGFANTGELFF	TGTGCCAGCTCACCGTCGCTAGCGGGGTTCGCGAACACCGGGGAGCTGTTTTTT
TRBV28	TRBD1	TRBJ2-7	CASSRGQAQTYEQYF	TGTGCCAGCAGTCGGGGACAGGCCCAGACCTACGAGCAGTACTTC
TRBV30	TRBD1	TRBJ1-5	CAWSVKGAYDQPQHF	TGTGCCTGGAGTGTAAAGGGGGCCTACGATCAGCCCCAGCATTTT
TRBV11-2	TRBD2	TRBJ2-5	CASSLPTELVAGLQETQYF	TGTGCCAGCAGCTTACCCACCGAACTTGTAGCGGGACTCCAAGAGACCCAGTACTTC
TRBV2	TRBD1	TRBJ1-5	CASSVRGNQPQHF	TGTGCCAGCAGTGTCAGGGGGAATCAGCCCCAGCATTTT
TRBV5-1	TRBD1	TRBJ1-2	CASKPGGTRGGYTF	TGCGCCAGCAAGCCAGGGGGTACTCGTGGTGGCTACACCTTC
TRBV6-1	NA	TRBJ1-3	CASSADPPQGLGNTIYF	TGTGCCAGCAGTGCGGACCCCCCGCAGGGTCTGGGAAACACCATATATTTT
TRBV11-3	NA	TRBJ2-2	CASSLDGGNTGELFF	TGTGCCAGCAGCTTAGACGGCGGGAACACCGGGGAGCTGTTTTTT
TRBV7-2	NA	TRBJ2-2	CASSSGLGNTGELFF	TGTGCCAGCAGCTCGGGACTTGGGAACACCGGGGAGCTGTTTTTT
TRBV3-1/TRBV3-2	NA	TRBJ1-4	CASSPGQANEKLFF	TGTGCCAGCAGCCCTGGGCAGGCTAATGAAAAACTGTTTTTT
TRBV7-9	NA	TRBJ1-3	CASSLVPGHSGNTIYF	TGTGCCAGCAGCTTAGTCCCAGGTCATTCCGGAAACACCATATATTTT
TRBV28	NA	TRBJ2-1	CASSIPTGEQFF	TGTGCCAGCAGTATTCCAACCGGTGAGCAGTTCTTC
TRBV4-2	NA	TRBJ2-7	CASSQDRGLVDPYEQYF	TGTGCCAGCAGCCAAGATAGGGGACTTGTCGACCCCTACGAGCAGTACTTC
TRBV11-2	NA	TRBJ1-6	CASSPQRPSGPLHF	TGTGCCAGCAGCCCCCAGAGACCTTCAGGGCCCCTCCACTTT
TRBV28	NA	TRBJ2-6	CASSFRSSSGANVLTF	TGTGCCAGCAGTTTCAGGTCGTCCTCTGGGGCCAACGTCCTGACTTTC
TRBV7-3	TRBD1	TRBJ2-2	CASSSFPGQGGNTGELFF	TGTGCCAGCAGCTCATTTCCGGGACAGGGGGGGAACACCGGGGAGCTGTTTTTT
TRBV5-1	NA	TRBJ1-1	CASSPPQMNTEAFF	TGCGCCAGCAGCCCACCACAGATGAACACTGAAGCTTTCTTT
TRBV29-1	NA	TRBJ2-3	CSVDINGGADTQYF	TGCAGCGTTGATATTAACGGCGGCGCAGATACGCAGTATTTT
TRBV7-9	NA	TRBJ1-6	CASSLLDSPLHF	TGTGCCAGCAGCCTACTAGATTCACCCCTCCACTTT
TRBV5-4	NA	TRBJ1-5	CASSLMGGEGQPQHF	TGTGCCAGCAGCTTGATGGGCGGGGAGGGACAGCCCCAGCATTTT
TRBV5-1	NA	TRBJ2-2	CASSPPRGGTGELFF	TGCGCCAGCAGCCCCCCCAGGGGTGGCACCGGGGAGCTGTTTTTT
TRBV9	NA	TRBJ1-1	CASSTPAAGAFF	TGTGCCAGCAGCACCCCGGCGGCGGGGGCTTTCTTT
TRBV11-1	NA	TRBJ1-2	CASSRDKNYGYTF	TGTGCCAGCAGCCGGGACAAGAACTATGGCTACACCTTC
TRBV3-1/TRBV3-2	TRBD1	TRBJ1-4	CASSPTGTGGPNEKLFF	TGTGCCAGCAGCCCCACCGGGACAGGGGGCCCTAATGAAAAACTGTTTTTT
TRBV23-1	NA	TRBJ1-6	CASRRGHGNGNSPLHF	TGCGCCAGCAGACGAGGACATGGCAACGGTAATTCACCCCTCCACTTT
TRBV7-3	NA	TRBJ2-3	CASSSGLSYTDTQYF	TGTGCCAGCAGCTCAGGACTGAGCTACACAGATACGCAGTATTTT
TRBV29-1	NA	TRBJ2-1	CSVEGQSLNEQFF	TGCAGCGTTGAAGGGCAAAGTCTGAATGAGCAGTTCTTC
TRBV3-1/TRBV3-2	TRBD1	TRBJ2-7	CASSPNLGQGIEQYF	TGTGCCAGCAGCCCCAATCTTGGACAGGGAATCGAGCAGTACTTC
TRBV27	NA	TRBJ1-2	CASSLSVGSYGYTF	TGTGCCAGCAGTTTATCGGTCGGGAGCTATGGCTACACCTTC
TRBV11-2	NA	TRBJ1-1	CASSETTDSTEAFF	TGTGCCAGCAGCGAGACAACGGACTCCACTGAAGCTTTCTTT
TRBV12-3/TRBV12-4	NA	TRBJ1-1	CASSLEQPTEAFF	TGTGCCAGCAGTTTGGAACAGCCCACTGAAGCTTTCTTT
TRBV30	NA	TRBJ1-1	CAWAETEAFF	TGTGCCTGGGCGGAGACTGAAGCTTTCTTT
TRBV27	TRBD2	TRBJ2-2	CASSLEESGGGAFGELFF	TGTGCCAGCAGTTTAGAGGAGAGTGGCGGGGGGGCTTTCGGGGAGCTGTTTTTT
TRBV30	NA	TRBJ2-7	CAWTESYEQYF	TGTGCCTGGACAGAATCCTACGAGCAGTACTTC
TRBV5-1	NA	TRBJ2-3	CASSLGLVGTDTQYF	TGCGCCAGCAGCTTGGGACTCGTGGGTACAGATACGCAGTATTTT
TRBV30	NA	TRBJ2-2	CAWSLPNTGELFF	TGTGCCTGGAGTCTCCCGAACACCGGGGAGCTGTTTTTT
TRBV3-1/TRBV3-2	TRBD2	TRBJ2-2	CASSQPGLADGELFF	TGTGCCAGCAGCCAACCGGGACTAGCGGATGGGGAGCTGTTTTTT